These 14 T cell receptor beta chains were all obtained from the same sample, sequenced in a study of T cells in Graves' hyperthyroidism and ophthalmopathy. TCR beta CDR3 sequences were amplified from RNA transcripts. The HTBI set primed first-round TCR CDR3 RT-PCR. Each CDR3 protein gets one entry after TCRdb re-called the multiplex PCR reads with MiXCR. The sample comprises 400,000 to 550,000 distinct CDR3 sequences, about 15% of which are singletons, and around a sixth rests with the top ten. The sequencing sample was made of blood. The receptors derive from a woman younger than 35 with Graves' hyperthyroidism.

The table lists this clonotype with many counts. The chain carries TRBV11-1 and TRBJ2-7; 7 bases are shared with TRBD1. The CDR3 runs 13 residues. Germline V gene data show CDR1 as SGHAT and CDR2 as FQDESV (reference sequence). With 4 bases clipped from V and 1 base from J, the junction kept 1 base outside the gene matches. This CDR3 reads CASSSGQSYEQYV. CDR3 nucleotide sequence: TGTGCCAGCAGCTCGGGACAGTCCTACGAGCAGTACGTC.

This clonotype was recorded at least ten times. V usage is TRBV2 and J usage is TRBJ1-2; D might be TRBD1 (5 bases). The CDR3 contains 13 residues. Trimming cost V 6 bases and J 5 bases, with 13 bases left between them. CDR1 SNHLY and CDR2 FYNNEI come from the germline V gene. The CDR3: CASRDTTAYGYTF. CDR3 DNA: TGTGCCAGCAGAGACACGACAGCGTATGGCTACACCTTC.

As to this clonotype: This sequence may be a read error, since a much larger clone differs from it by one base. The chain joins TRBV6-1 to TRBJ2-6; D might be TRBD1 (6 bases). The CDR3 covers 16 residues. CDR1 and CDR2 from the germline V gene are MNHNS and SASEGT. The CDR3 nucleotides are TGTGCCAGCAGTGAAGCCCCAGGGGCGTGGGCCAGCGTCCTGACTTTC. As protein: CASSEAPGAWASVLTF.

This clonotype was detected ten times or more. This chain connects TRBV6-2 or TRBV6-3 to TRBJ1-2; 9 nucleotides line up with TRBD1. The CDR3 length is 17 residues. Germline CDR1 MNHEY, CDR2 SVGEGT. After removal of 2 bases from V and 5 bases from J, the junction contained 12 bases not matched to a gene. CDR3 DNA: TGTGCCAGCAGTTACAATCCCGGGACAGGGAAGAGGTATGGCTACACCTTC. It specifies CASSYNPGTGKRYGYTF.

At least ten counts were recorded for this clonotype. The V call is TRBV12-3 or TRBV12-4, the J call TRBJ2-1; D ambiguous. Trimming stripped 3 bases from V and 9 bases from J, with 12 bases between. The CDR3 sequence is 13 residues long. For the CDR3, the DNA is TGTGCCAGCAGTTTGCAGCTTCGAGGTGAGCAGTTCTTC. Translating it yields CASSLQLRGEQFF.

This clonotype was seen many times. V usage is TRBV7-2 and J usage is TRBJ2-1; D remains ambiguous. This CDR3 spans 13 amino acids. Germline-derived CDR1 and CDR2 are SGHTA and FQGNSA. The V end lost 1 base, the J end lost 4 bases, and 5 bases lay between the germline ends. CDR3 in amino acids: CASSLVHYNEQFF. CDR3 coding DNA: TGTGCCAGCAGCTTAGTCCATTACAATGAGCAGTTCTTC.

This clonotype was seen repeatedly, ten times or more. DNA for the CDR3: TGTGCCAGCAAGCGGACAAGAGACACCGGGGAGCTGTTTTTT. Its translation: CASKRTRDTGELFF. The rearrangement links TRBV2 to TRBJ2-2; D tentatively fits TRBD1 or TRBD2 (5 bases each). Germline V CDR1 and CDR2: SNHLY, FYNNEI. The CDR3 consists of 14 residues. Trimming took off 7 bases at V and 3 bases at J, with 12 bases between the two ends.

This clonotype was observed at least ten times. This sequence joins TRBV12-3 or TRBV12-4 and TRBJ1-1; TRBD1 is a possible D gene (5 bases). This CDR3 contains 16 residues. Trimming cost V 6 bases and J 3 bases, with 20 bases left between them. As DNA, the CDR3 is TGTGCCAGCAGCTCATTTAATGTGGGAGGGGACACTGAAGCTTTCTTT. This sequence encodes CASSSFNVGGDTEAFF.

CDR3: CASSSGTGASYEQYV. The CDR3 DNA follows: TGTGCCAGCAGTTCCGGGACAGGGGCCTCCTACGAGCAGTACGTC. The chain combines TRBV2 with TRBJ2-7, with TRBD1 matching over 10 bases. This CDR3 region has 15 residues. CDR1 is SNHLY and CDR2 is FYNNEI in the germline V gene. V lost 5 bases and J lost 0; bases outside the gene matches: 4.

There are many counts of this clonotype. This chain uses TRBV12-3 or TRBV12-4 with TRBJ2-3, with 7 bases that match TRBD1. The trim removed 1 base at V and 2 bases at J, leaving 9 bases unmatched. The CDR3 is 17 residues long. CDR3 DNA: TGTGCCAGCAGTTTAGGTCTTGAGGGGGCTTTCACAGATACGCAGTATTTT. It specifies CASSLGLEGAFTDTQYF.

This chain uses TRBV12-3 or TRBV12-4 with TRBJ1-5; 9 bases are shared with TRBD1. V gave up 5 bases and J gave up 5 bases; unmatched junction bases: 7. This CDR3 comprises 15 residues. The CDR3 here is CASSRTGGPDQPQHF. The CDR3 nucleotides are TGTGCCAGCAGTCGAACAGGGGGCCCAGATCAGCCCCAGCATTTT.

This clonotype was counted only a few times. The V call is TRBV9, the J call TRBJ2-1; TRBD2 matches at 8 bases. Germline CDR1 and CDR2: SGDLS and YYNGEE. This CDR3 spans 14 amino acids. Losses at the gene ends were 3 bases for V and 8 bases for J; bases not matched to a gene: 7. DNA of the CDR3: TGTGCCAGCAGCGCCGTGACGGGAGGGTATGAGCAGTTCTTC. This translates into CASSAVTGGYEQFF. The full variable domain, completed using reference TRBV9 and TRBJ2-1, is DSGVTQTPKHLITATGQRVTLRCSPRSGDLSVYWYQQSLDQGLQFLIQYYNGEERAKGNILERFSAQQFPDLHSELNLSSLELGDSALYFCASSAVTGGYEQFFGPGTRLTVL.

V usage is TRBV18 and J usage is TRBJ2-1; 7 bases map to TRBD1. V dropped 3 bases and J dropped 7; count of bases not matched to a gene: 6. Germline values: CDR1 KGHSH, CDR2 LQKENI. CDR3 length: 14 residues. This chain's CDR3 is CASSPVGRGNEQFF. CDR3 bases: TGTGCCAGCTCACCTGTGGGCAGGGGGAATGAGCAGTTCTTC.

This clonotype was counted at least ten times. The chain carries TRBV11-3 and TRBJ1-6; D unclear. The germline V gene encodes CDR1 SGHNT and CDR2 YENEEA. V lost 4 bases and J 4 bases, leaving 8 bases between the germline ends. The CDR3 runs to 14 residues. This chain's CDR3 is CASSSTSYNSPLHF. The CDR3 bases are TGTGCCAGCAGCTCCACCTCTTATAATTCACCCCTCCACTTT.